Listed below are T cell receptor beta chains from one sample, sequenced in a study of OX40 agonist ivuxolimab in advanced cancers. Sequencing used immunoSEQ multiplex PCR; TCRdb keeps in-frame clones, though not all of them. The sample yields 15,000 to 20,000 clones, around 79% seen once. This material consisted of CD4+ or CD8+ T cells sorted from blood, taken in a trial of the OX40 agonist ivuxolimab. The receptors were gathered from an adult with an advanced solid tumor such as melanoma, head and neck, liver or kidney cancer. The conserved cysteine and the conserved F or W are not part of the CDR3 here. Fields, in order: D gene, V gene, J gene, CDR3 protein. D genes are given only for firm matches.

.	TRBV9	TRBJ1-2	ASSGPRDPGWDGYT
TRBD1	TRBV30	TRBJ2-1	AWTGGIRSSYNEQF
.	TRBV5-4	TRBJ1-1	ASSLGDGPGAEAF
.	TRBV27	TRBJ2-5	ASSLVGQGEETQY
.	TRBV7-6	TRBJ2-1	ASSPTRRIGGEQF
.	TRBV6-5	TRBJ1-1	ASSPDPTRTEAF
.	TRBV30	TRBJ1-5	AWSTTPRPRNQPQH
.	TRBV5-6	TRBJ1-3	ASSLYADYGNTIY
TRBD2	TRBV19	TRBJ2-7	ASSIRAGVYYEQY
.	TRBV6-1	TRBJ1-5	ASSEAPGFNQPQH
.	TRBV15	TRBJ2-1	ATSSAGGAQNNEQF
.	TRBV28	TRBJ1-2	ATQRDYGYT
.	TRBV6-5	TRBJ2-2	ASSYSAENTGELF
.	TRBV7-3	TRBJ2-1	ASSVDPGPQF
TRBD2	TRBV27	TRBJ2-5	ASSWDGLAGTQETQY
TRBD1	TRBV9	TRBJ1-2	ASSGYRDRVYGYT
.	TRBV28	TRBJ2-5	ASSLSWEGAVKETQY
.	TRBV6-6	TRBJ2-5	ASSYEGSQETQY
TRBD1	TRBV19	TRBJ1-5	ASSIWGTVYSNQPQH
.	TRBV4-2	TRBJ2-2	ASSQAPRPSNGYTGELF
.	TRBV4-2	TRBJ2-5	ASSFRPQETQY
.	TRBV19	TRBJ1-1	ASSIFVGAEAF
.	TRBV14	TRBJ2-7	ASSLGQGHEQY